This TCR beta chain is from a study of control samples from healthy donors and cancer patients. This CDR3 is 16 amino acids long. Germline CDR1 LGHDT, CDR2 YNNKEL (reference sequence). The germline V and J ends were trimmed by 3 bases and 0 bases, with 14 bases remaining between them. This table comes from immunoSEQ multiplex PCR, and its TCRdb copy is limited to in-frame clones, with some not included. The sample holds about 160,000 clones; 70% to 90% are singletons and the top ten take more than 10%. Sequencing was carried out using blood. The sequence was obtained from a man under 40 in good health. The rearrangement uses TRBV3-1 (or the pseudogene TRBV3-2) and TRBJ1-1; perhaps TRBD1 as D (5 bases). The CDR3 DNA reads TGTGCCAGCAGCCACCCATCAGGGCCCATGAACACTGAAGCTTTCTTT. Its protein product is CASSHPSGPMNTEAFF.